In this sample, the clone carrying this T cell receptor (beta chain) turned up once. The authors' processing: Amplifying reference gene primers gave estimates of nucleated cell counts. Only in-frame clones appear in the TCRdb table, and some are missing; sequencing was by immunoSEQ multiplex PCR. V, J and clone size are taken as reported in that table, and D and trimming were inferred from the DNA itself. The sample includes roughly 63,000 clones, roughly 80% seen only once; the top ten take roughly 9.7%. These data originate in a study of blood T cell repertoires in COVID-19. About the study: T cells, B-cell-depleted T cells, or PBMCs supplied cDNA or gDNA.

CDR3 length: 17 amino acids. The V gene's germline CDR1 is LGHDT and CDR2 YNNKEL (reference sequence). The V gene end was trimmed by 1 base and the J gene end by 5 bases; junction bases not matched to a gene: 8. The receptor comes from a human donor in a cohort sampled during active COVID-19. J is TRBJ2-5 and V is TRBV3-1 (or the pseudogene TRBV3-2), with 12 positions matching TRBD2. The sample consisted of peripheral blood. CDR3 nucleotides: TGTGCCAGCAGCCAAGGGCTAGCGGGAGGGCCTAGGGAGACCCAGTACTTC. This gives the protein CASSQGLAGGPRETQYF.